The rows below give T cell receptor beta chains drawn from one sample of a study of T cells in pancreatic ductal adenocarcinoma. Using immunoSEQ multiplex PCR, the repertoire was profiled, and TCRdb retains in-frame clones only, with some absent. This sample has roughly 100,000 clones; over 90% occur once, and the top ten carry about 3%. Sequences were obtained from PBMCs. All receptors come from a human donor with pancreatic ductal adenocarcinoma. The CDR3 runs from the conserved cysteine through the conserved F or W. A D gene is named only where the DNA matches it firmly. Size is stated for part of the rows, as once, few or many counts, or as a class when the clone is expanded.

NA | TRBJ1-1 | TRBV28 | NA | TGTGCCAGCAGTTCGATACCAGTCACTGAAGCTTTCTTT | CASSSIPVTEAFF
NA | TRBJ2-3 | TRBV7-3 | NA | TGTGCCAGCAGCTGGAGATCCCCAGATACGCAGTATTTT | CASSWRSPDTQYF
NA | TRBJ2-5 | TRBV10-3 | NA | TGTGCCATCAAAAAGGGGGGGCTGGACCAAGAGACCCAGTACTTC | CAIKKGGLDQETQYF
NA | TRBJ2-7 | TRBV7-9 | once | TGTGCCAGCAGCTTCTCAGGGATCGGCGAGCAGTACTTC | CASSFSGIGEQYF
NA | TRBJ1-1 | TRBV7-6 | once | TGTGCCAGCAGCCGAGTAGACAGGGAAGCTTTCTTT | CASSRVDREAFF
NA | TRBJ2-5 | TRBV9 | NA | TGTGCCAGCAGCCCCCCAATGACAGGCCAAGAGACCCAGTACTTC | CASSPPMTGQETQYF
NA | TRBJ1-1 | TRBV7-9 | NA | TGTGCCAGCAGCCCCCACGGCACTGAAGCTTTCTTT | CASSPHGTEAFF
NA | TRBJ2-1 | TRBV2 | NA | TGTGCCAGCAGTTGGGACCACGCGGGGAATGAGCAGTTCTTC | CASSWDHAGNEQFF
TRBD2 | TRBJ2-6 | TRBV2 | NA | TGTGCCAGCAGTGAACCAGCGGGAGGAACCTTCTCTGGGGCCAACGTCCTGACTTTC | CASSEPAGGTFSGANVLTF
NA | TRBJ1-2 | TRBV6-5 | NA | TGTGCCAGCAGGGGGCGGGGTAACGGTGGCTACACCTTC | CASRGRGNGGYTF
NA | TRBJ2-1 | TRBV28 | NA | TGTGCCAGCAGTTTGCTTCTAAACAATGAGCAGTTCTTC | CASSLLLNNEQFF
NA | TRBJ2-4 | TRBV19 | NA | TGTGCCAGTAGTACCTTCACAGGTGGAAGTGAGTACTTC | CASSTFTGGSEYF
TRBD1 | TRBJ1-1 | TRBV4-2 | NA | TGTGCCAGCAGCCAAATGGACAGGGGCCCCACTGAAGCTTTCTTT | CASSQMDRGPTEAFF
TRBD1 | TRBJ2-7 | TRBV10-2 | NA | TGCGCCAGCAGGCCGGGACAGAACTCCTACGAGCAGTACTTC | CASRPGQNSYEQYF
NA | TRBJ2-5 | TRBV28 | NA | TGTGCCCCCCAGGGTCCAGAGACCCAGTACTTC | CAPQGPETQYF
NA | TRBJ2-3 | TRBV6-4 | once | TGTGCCAGCAGTGAACAGTTCGGCACAGATACGCAGTATTTT | CASSEQFGTDTQYF
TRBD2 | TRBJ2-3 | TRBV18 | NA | TGTGCCAGCTCACCTGGGGCGGGAGTCTCAGATACGCAGTATTTT | CASSPGAGVSDTQYF
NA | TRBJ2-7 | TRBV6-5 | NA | TGTGCCAGCAGTTATCCGGGGGCCTACGAGCAGTACTTC | CASSYPGAYEQYF
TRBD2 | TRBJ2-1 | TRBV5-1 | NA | TGCGCCAGCAGCTTGACTAGCGGAGCCTACAATGAGCAGTTCTTC | CASSLTSGAYNEQFF
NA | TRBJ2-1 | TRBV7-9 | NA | TGTGCCAGCAGCTTACCCCGCGTAGAGAGCTCCTACAATGAGCAGTTCTTC | CASSLPRVESSYNEQFF
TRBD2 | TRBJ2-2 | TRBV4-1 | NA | TGCGCCAGCAGCCCGGCGGTTCTAGCGGGAGGGCCAAAAAACACCGGGGAGCTGTTTTTT | CASSPAVLAGGPKNTGELFF
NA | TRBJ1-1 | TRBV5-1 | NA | TGCGCCAGCAGCTTGGCCGGGGTAGGGAGGACTGAAGCTTTCTTT | CASSLAGVGRTEAFF
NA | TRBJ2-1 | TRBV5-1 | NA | TGCGCCAGCAGCTTGGGTCGAGGTGGCGATGAGCAGTTCTTC | CASSLGRGGDEQFF
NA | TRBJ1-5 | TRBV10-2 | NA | TGCGCCAGTACAATGAATAGCAATCAGCCCCAGCATTTT | CASTMNSNQPQHF
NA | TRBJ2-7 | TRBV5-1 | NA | TGCGCCAGCAGCTTGACGGGTGAGTCCTACGAGCAGTACTTC | CASSLTGESYEQYF
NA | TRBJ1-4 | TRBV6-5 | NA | TGTGCCAGCAGTTACAAGCAAGAGAGTGAAAAACTGTTTTTT | CASSYKQESEKLFF